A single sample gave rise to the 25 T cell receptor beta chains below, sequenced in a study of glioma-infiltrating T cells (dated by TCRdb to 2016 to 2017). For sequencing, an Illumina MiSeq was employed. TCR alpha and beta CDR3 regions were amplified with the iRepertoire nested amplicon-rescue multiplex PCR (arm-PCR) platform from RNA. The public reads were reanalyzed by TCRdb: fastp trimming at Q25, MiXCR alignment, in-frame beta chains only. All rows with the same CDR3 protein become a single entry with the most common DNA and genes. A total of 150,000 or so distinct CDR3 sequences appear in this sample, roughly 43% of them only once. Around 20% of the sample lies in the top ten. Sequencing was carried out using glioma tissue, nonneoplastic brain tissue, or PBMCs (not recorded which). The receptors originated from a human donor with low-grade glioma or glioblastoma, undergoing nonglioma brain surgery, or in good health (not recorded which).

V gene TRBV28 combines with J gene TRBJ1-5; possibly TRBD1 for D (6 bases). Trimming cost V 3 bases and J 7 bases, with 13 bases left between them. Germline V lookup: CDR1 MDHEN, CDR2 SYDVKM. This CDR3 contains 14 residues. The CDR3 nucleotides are TGTGCCAGCAGTTTCCTCACAGGGAACCAGCCCCAGCATTTT. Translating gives CASSFLTGNQPQHF.

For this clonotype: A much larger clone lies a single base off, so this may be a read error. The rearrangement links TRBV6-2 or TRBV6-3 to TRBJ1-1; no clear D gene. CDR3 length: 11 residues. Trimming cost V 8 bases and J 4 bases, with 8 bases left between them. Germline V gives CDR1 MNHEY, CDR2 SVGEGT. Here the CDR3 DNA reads TGTGCCAGCCACACACTCACTGAAGCTTTCTTT. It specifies CASHTLTEAFF.

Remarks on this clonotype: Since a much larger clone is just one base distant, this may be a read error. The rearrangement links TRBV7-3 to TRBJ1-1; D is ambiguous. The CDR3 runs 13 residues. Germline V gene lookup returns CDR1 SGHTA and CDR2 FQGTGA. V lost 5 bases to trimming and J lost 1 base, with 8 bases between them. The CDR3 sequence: CASSQTRNTEAFF. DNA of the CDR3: TGTGCCAGCAGCCAGACAAGGAACACTGAAGCTTTCTTT.

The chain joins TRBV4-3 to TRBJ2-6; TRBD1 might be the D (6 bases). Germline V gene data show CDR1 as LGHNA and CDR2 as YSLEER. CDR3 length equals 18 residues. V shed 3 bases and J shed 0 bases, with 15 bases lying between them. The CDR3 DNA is TGCGCCAGCAGCCAGGGCGACGAGGGACACTCTGGGGCCAACGTCCTGACTTTC. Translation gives CASSQGDEGHSGANVLTF.

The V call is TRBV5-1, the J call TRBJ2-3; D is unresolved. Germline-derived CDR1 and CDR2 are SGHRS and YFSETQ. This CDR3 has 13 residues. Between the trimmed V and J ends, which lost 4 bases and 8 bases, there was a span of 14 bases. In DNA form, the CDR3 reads TGCGCCAGCAGCCCTACTCCCCCGGGTACGCAGTATTTT. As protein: CASSPTPPGTQYF.

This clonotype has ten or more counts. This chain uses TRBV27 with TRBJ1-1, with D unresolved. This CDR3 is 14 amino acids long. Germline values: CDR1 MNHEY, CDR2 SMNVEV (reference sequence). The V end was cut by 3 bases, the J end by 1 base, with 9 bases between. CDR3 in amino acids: CASSLYGANTEAFF. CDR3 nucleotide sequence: TGTGCCAGCAGTTTGTATGGCGCGAACACTGAAGCTTTCTTT.

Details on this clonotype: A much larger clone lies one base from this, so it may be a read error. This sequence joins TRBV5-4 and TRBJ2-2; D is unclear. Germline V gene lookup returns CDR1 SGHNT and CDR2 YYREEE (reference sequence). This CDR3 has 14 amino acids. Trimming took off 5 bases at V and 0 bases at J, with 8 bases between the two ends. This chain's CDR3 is CASSYLANTGELFF. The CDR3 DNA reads TGTGCCAGCAGTTACCTGGCGAACACCGGGGAGCTGTTTTTT.

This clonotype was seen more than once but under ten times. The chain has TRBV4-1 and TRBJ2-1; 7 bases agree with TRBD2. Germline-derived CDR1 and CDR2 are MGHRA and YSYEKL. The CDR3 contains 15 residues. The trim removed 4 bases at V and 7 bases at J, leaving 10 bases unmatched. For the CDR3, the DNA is TGCGCCAGCAGCCGTCTGGGCGGGAGTAGTAATGAGCAGTTCTTC. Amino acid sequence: CASSRLGGSSNEQFF.

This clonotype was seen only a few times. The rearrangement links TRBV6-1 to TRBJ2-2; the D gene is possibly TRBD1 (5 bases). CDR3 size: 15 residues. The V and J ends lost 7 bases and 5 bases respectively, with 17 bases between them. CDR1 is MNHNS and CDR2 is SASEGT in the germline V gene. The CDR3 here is CASTPSTRGTGELFF. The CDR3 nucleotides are TGTGCCAGCACTCCCTCTACAAGGGGAACCGGGGAGCTGTTTTTT.

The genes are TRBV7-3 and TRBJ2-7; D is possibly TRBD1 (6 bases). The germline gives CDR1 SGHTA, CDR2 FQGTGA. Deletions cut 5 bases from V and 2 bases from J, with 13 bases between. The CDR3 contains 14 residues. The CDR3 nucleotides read TGTGCCAGCAGCCAAGGACAGAACCCCTACGAGCAGTACTTC. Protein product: CASSQGQNPYEQYF.

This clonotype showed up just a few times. In DNA form, the CDR3 reads TGTGCCAGCAGCCGACCAGACGGGGAGACCCAGTACTTC. Protein: CASSRPDGETQYF. V gene TRBV6-1 combines with J gene TRBJ2-5; D is unclear. The germline CDR1 and CDR2 sequences are MNHNS and SASEGT. The V end was cut by 6 bases, the J end by 5 bases, with 13 bases between. The CDR3 has 13 residues.

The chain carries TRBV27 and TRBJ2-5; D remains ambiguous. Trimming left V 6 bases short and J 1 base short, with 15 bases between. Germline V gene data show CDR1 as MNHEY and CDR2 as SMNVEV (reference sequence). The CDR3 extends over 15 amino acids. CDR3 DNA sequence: TGTGCCAGCAGCTCCCTTCGCTTTGGCCAAGAGACCCAGTACTTC. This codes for CASSSLRFGQETQYF.

In DNA, the CDR3 is TGCGCCAGCAGTGAGTCGGAGCGGTGGATGGGGTACGAGCAGTACTTC. Amino acids: CASSESERWMGYEQYF. The chain employs TRBV10-2 and TRBJ2-7; D perhaps matches TRBD2 (5 bases). V gave up 0 bases and J gave up 4 bases, with 16 bases separating them. This CDR3 comprises 16 residues. The germline V gene has CDR1 WSHSY and CDR2 SAAADI.

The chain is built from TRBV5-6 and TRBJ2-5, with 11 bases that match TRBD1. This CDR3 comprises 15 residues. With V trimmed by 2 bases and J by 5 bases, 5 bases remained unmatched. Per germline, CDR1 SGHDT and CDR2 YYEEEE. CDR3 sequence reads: CASSFGTGGLETQYF. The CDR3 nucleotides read TGTGCCAGCAGCTTCGGGACAGGGGGATTGGAGACCCAGTACTTC.

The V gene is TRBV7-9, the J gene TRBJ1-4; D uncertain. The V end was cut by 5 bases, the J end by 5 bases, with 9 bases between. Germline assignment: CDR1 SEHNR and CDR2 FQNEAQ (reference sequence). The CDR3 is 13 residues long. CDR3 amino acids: CASSLSVNEKLFF. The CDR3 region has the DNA TGTGCCAGCAGCCTCTCGGTGAATGAAAAACTGTTTTTT.

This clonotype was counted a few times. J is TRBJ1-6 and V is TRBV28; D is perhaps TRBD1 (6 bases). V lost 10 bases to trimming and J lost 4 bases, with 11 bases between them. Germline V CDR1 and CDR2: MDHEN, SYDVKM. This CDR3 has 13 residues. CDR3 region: CATLGQYNSPLHF. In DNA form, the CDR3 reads TGTGCCACCCTAGGACAGTATAATTCACCCCTCCACTTT.

The chain's CDR3 is CASSYGTVTDTQYF. In DNA, the CDR3 is TGTGCCAGCAGTTACGGGACAGTCACAGATACGCAGTATTTT. This chain uses TRBV28 with TRBJ2-3, with 7 bases fitting TRBD1. J was trimmed by 2 bases and V by 4 bases; bases with no gene match: 3. The CDR3 covers 14 residues. In germline, CDR1 is MDHEN, CDR2 SYDVKM.

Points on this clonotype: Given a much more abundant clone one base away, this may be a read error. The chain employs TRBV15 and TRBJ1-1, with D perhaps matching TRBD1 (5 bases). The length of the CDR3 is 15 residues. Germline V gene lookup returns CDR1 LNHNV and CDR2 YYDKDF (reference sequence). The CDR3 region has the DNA TGTGCCTCCAGCAGAGATACAGGCTTGAACACTGAAGCTTTCTTT. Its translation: CASSRDTGLNTEAFF.

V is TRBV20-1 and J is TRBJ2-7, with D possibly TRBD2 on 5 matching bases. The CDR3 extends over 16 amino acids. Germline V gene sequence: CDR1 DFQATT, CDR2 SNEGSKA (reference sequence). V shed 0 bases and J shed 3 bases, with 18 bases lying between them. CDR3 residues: CSARDRLGNTIYEQYF. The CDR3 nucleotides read TGCAGTGCTAGAGATAGACTCGGGAATACCATCTACGAGCAGTACTTC.

DNA of the CDR3: TGTGCCAGCAGCCCCAATGGGGATACGCAGTATTTT. Its translation: CASSPNGDTQYF. This chain connects TRBV7-2 to TRBJ2-3, with D uncertain. The CDR3 length is 12 residues. Trimming removed 5 bases at V and 6 bases at J, with 9 bases between. CDR1 SGHTA and CDR2 FQGNSA come from the germline V gene.

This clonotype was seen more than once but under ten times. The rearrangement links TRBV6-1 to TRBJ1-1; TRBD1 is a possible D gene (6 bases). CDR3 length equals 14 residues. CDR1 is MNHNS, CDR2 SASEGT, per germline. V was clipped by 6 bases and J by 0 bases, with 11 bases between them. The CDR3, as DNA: TGTGCCAGCAGGGGGGCGGCAATGAACACTGAAGCTTTCTTT. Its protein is CASRGAAMNTEAFF.

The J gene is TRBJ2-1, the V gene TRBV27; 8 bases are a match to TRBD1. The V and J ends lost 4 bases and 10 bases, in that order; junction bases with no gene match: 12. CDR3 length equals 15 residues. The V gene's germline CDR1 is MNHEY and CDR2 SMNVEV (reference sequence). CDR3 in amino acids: CASSSGTGGVYEQFF. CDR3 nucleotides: TGTGCCAGCAGTTCCGGGACAGGAGGGGTCTACGAGCAGTTCTTC.

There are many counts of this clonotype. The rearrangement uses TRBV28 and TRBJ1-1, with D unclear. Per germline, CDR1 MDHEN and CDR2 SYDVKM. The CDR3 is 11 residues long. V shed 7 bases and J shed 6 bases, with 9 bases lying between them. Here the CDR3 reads CASIGWAEAFF. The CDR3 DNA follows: TGTGCCAGCATTGGATGGGCTGAAGCTTTCTTT. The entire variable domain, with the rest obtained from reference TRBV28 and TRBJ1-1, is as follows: DVKVTQSSRYLVKRTGEKVFLECVQDMDHENMFWYRQDPGLGLRLIYFSYDVKMKEKGDIPEGYSVSREKKERFSLILESASTNQTSMYLCASIGWAEAFFGQGTRLTVV.

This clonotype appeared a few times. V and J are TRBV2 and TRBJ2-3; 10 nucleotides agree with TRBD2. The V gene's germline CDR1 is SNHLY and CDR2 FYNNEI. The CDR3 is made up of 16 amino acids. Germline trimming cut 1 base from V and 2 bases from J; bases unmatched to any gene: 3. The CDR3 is CASSEDGTSVTDTQYF. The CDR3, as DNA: TGTGCCAGCAGTGAAGATGGGACTAGCGTCACAGATACGCAGTATTTT.

In DNA form, the CDR3 reads TGCGCCAGCAGCCAAGAGCCCGGGACAGATAGTTCACCCCTCCACTTT. Translated: CASSQEPGTDSSPLHF. The rearrangement joins TRBV4-1 to TRBJ1-6, with TRBD1 identical over 7 bases. The CDR3 contains 16 residues. The germline V gene encodes CDR1 MGHRA and CDR2 YSYEKL. J gave up 9 bases and V 0 bases, and 8 bases lay outside the gene matches.